Following are 32 T cell receptor beta chains from one sample sequenced in a study of T cells in localized non-small cell lung cancer. Here immunoSEQ multiplex PCR was the method, and the copy in TCRdb shows in-frame clones only, minus some. The table has about 24,000 clones, 84% seen once. Sequencing was performed on PBMCs, taken before any cancer treatment. These receptors all come from a man between 40 and 69 years old with stage II lung adenocarcinoma.

V usage is TRBV7-6 and J usage is TRBJ2-1, with D uncertain. The germline V gene encodes CDR1 SGHVS and CDR2 FNYEAQ. There are 13 residues in the CDR3. The V end was cut by 4 bases, the J end by 5 bases, with 9 bases between. CDR3 in amino acids: CASSSITDNEQFF. In DNA, the CDR3 is TGTGCCAGCAGCTCCATAACCGACAATGAGCAGTTCTTC.

The sample holds a few counts of this clone. V is TRBV28 and J is TRBJ1-3; the D gene is possibly TRBD1 (6 bases). Germline-derived CDR1 and CDR2 are MDHEN and SYDVKM. Trimming left V 8 bases short and J 6 bases short, with 14 bases between. The CDR3 is 13 residues long. In DNA, the CDR3 is TGTGCCAGCCACAGGGTCCTTGAAAACACCATATATTTT. Protein: CASHRVLENTIYF. The whole variable domain, filled in from reference TRBV28 and TRBJ1-3, reads DVKVTQSSRYLVKRTGEKVFLECVQDMDHENMFWYRQDPGLGLRLIYFSYDVKMKEKGDIPEGYSVSREKKERFSLILESASTNQTSMYLCASHRVLENTIYFGEGSWLTVV.

This clone was counted only a few times. This sequence joins TRBV7-9 and TRBJ1-1; D is possibly TRBD1 (5 bases). Germline V gene sequence: CDR1 SEHNR, CDR2 FQNEAQ (reference sequence). V shed 1 base and J shed 6 bases, with 9 bases lying between them. The CDR3 consists of 13 residues. The chain's CDR3 is CASSLGGAPEAFF. The CDR3 DNA follows: TGTGCCAGCAGCTTAGGTGGGGCTCCTGAAGCTTTCTTT. The variable domain in full, completed from reference TRBV7-9 and TRBJ1-1, reads DTGVSQNPRHKITKRGQNVTFRCDPISEHNRLYWYRQTLGQGPEFLTYFQNEAQLEKSRLLSDRFSAERPKGSFSTLEIQRTEQGDSAMYLCASSLGGAPEAFFGQGTRLTVV.

The J gene is TRBJ2-7, the V gene TRBV4-3; possible D gene TRBD1, 7 bases. The CDR3 is 17 residues long. V shed 0 bases and J shed 5 bases, with 20 bases lying between them. Germline CDR1 reads LGHNA; CDR2 reads YSLEER. The CDR3: CASSQDWGDSYSNEQYF. In DNA form, the CDR3 reads TGCGCCAGCAGCCAAGATTGGGGGGACAGTTATAGCAACGAGCAGTACTTC.

On this clone itself: Germline and junction disagree at one end, which may indicate a read error. This rearrangement joins TRBV9 to TRBJ1-2, with no clear D. The CDR3 contains 15 residues. Germline V CDR1 and CDR2: SGDLS, YYNGEE. The CDR3 region is CASSSTPSSEGPIHF. In DNA form, the CDR3 reads TGTGCCAGCAGCTCAACGCCTTCGTCGGAGGGCCCCATACACTTC.

This chain connects TRBV23-1 to TRBJ1-2; D is uncertain. TRBV23-1 is recorded as an ORF, its role being uncertain. The CDR3 runs 15 residues. V dropped 11 bases and J dropped 4 bases, with 23 bases sitting between them. The CDR3 sequence: CAAGSNGNGPYGYTF. CDR3 bases: TGCGCCGCCGGCTCGAACGGGAATGGGCCCTATGGCTACACCTTC.

The chain uses TRBV7-9 and TRBJ2-5; 14 nucleotides line up with TRBD2. The CDR3 spans 18 residues. The J segment lost 4 bases and the V segment lost 3 bases, leaving 10 bases of the junction unmatched. CDR1 and CDR2 from the germline V gene are SEHNR and FQNEAQ (reference sequence). CDR3 protein: CASSFRPGLAGEGETQYF. The CDR3 DNA sequence: TGTGCCAGCAGCTTCAGGCCGGGACTAGCGGGAGAAGGAGAGACCCAGTACTTC.

This clone has just a few counts. This sequence joins TRBV7-3 and TRBJ2-3; D gene ambiguous. The CDR3 is 13 residues long. The germline CDR1 and CDR2 sequences are SGHTA and FQGTGA. Trimming removed 2 bases at V and 3 bases at J, with 6 bases between. DNA of the CDR3: TGTGCCAGCAGCTTAGACCGGACAGATACGCAGTATTTT. Encoded protein: CASSLDRTDTQYF.

This chain links TRBV7-9 with TRBJ2-1, with a tentative D call TRBD2 (6 bases). The CDR3 is made up of 15 amino acids. The V gene lost 5 bases and the J gene lost 1 base, with 12 bases spanning the gap. The germline V gene encodes CDR1 SEHNR and CDR2 FQNEAQ (reference sequence). CDR3: CASSAGGASYNEQFF. The CDR3 DNA follows: TGTGCCAGCAGCGCCGGCGGGGCATCCTACAATGAGCAGTTCTTC.

The rearrangement uses TRBV4-1 and TRBJ2-7; D might be TRBD1 (6 bases). The CDR3 sequence is 14 residues long. Germline V gene data show CDR1 as MGHRA and CDR2 as YSYEKL. V lost 1 base and J lost 0, with 7 bases in between. The CDR3 coding sequence is TGCGCCAGCAGCCAAGGGGACAACTCCTACGAGCAGTACTTC. Its protein product is CASSQGDNSYEQYF.

The chain recombines TRBV30 with TRBJ1-1; D remains unclear. Trimming left V 3 bases short and J 1 base short, with 18 bases between. The CDR3 is 16 amino acids. Germline CDR1 GTSNPN, CDR2 SVGIG (reference sequence). The CDR3 sequence is CAWRTVTGRANTEAFF. In DNA form, the CDR3 reads TGTGCCTGGAGGACCGTAACCGGACGGGCGAACACTGAAGCTTTCTTT.

V usage is TRBV7-6 and J usage is TRBJ2-7; D might be TRBD1 (6 bases). The CDR3 has 13 residues. Germline CDR1 is SGHVS and CDR2 is FNYEAQ. Deletions cut 5 bases from V and 4 bases from J, with 12 bases between. Here the CDR3 reads CASSVGQLYEQYF. The CDR3 DNA is TGTGCCAGCAGCGTGGGACAACTATACGAGCAGTACTTC.

The chain carries TRBV7-2 and TRBJ2-1, with D hard to call. V was shortened by 5 bases and J by 10 bases, with 9 bases between the two germline ends. There are 11 residues in the CDR3. CDR1 is SGHTA, CDR2 FQGNSA, per germline. The CDR3 DNA sequence: TGTGCCAGCAGCCAGGCAATCGAGCAGTTCTTC. It codes for CASSQAIEQFF. Full variable domain (rest looked up from reference TRBV7-2 and TRBJ2-1): GAGVSQSPSNKVTEKGKDVELRCDPISGHTALYWYRQSLGQGLEFLIYFQGNSAPDKSGLPSDRFSAERTGGSVSTLTIQRTQQEDSAVYLCASSQAIEQFFGPGTRLTVL.

The V call is TRBV11-3, the J call TRBJ1-2; 10 bases map to TRBD1. The CDR3 is 15 amino acids. The germline gives CDR1 SGHNT, CDR2 YENEEA. Unmatched junction bases numbered 7, after V lost 5 bases and J lost 4 bases. CDR3 coding DNA: TGTGCCAGCAGCAGCAGGGACAGGGGTTTCTATGGCTACACCTTC. Amino acids: CASSSRDRGFYGYTF.

The chain combines TRBV25-1 with TRBJ2-2, with 9 bases fitting TRBD1. The CDR3 is made up of 14 amino acids. V lost 7 bases to trimming and J lost 3 bases; unmatched junction nucleotides: 3. The germline CDR1 and CDR2 sequences are MGHDK and SYGVNS. The CDR3 protein is CASMGQGYTGELFF. The CDR3 nucleotides are TGTGCCAGCATGGGACAGGGCTACACCGGGGAGCTGTTTTTT.

The genes are TRBV7-9 and TRBJ1-2, with TRBD1 matching 7 bases. Germline V gene sequence: CDR1 SEHNR, CDR2 FQNEAQ (reference sequence). The ends lost 5 bases at V and 1 base at J; junction bases unmatched: 10. The CDR3 is 16 amino acids. As DNA, the CDR3 is TGTGCCAGCAGCCCTAGCGGGGCAGGGGGTAACTATGGCTACACCTTC. As protein: CASSPSGAGGNYGYTF.

The gene calls are TRBV4-1 and TRBJ2-4; D ambiguous. Trimming removed 0 bases from V and 9 bases from J, with 12 bases in between. This CDR3 is built from 14 residues. Per germline, CDR1 MGHRA and CDR2 YSYEKL. This CDR3 reads CASSQDLRASIQYF. DNA for the CDR3: TGCGCCAGCAGCCAAGATCTAAGGGCGAGCATTCAGTACTTC.

The chain combines TRBV4-1 with TRBJ2-7; 8 bases map to TRBD2. From germline, CDR1 is MGHRA and CDR2 YSYEKL. After removal of 0 bases from V and 5 bases from J, the junction contained 12 bases not matched to a gene. The CDR3 runs 17 residues. CDR3 DNA: TGCGCCAGCAGCCAAGAAAGTAGAGGCGGGAGGACCGACGAGCAGTACTTC. Protein sequence: CASSQESRGGRTDEQYF.

The rearrangement links TRBV29-1 to TRBJ1-5; 7 bases are shared with TRBD1. The J segment lost 2 bases and the V segment lost 4 bases, leaving 2 bases of the junction unmatched. This CDR3 has 13 amino acids. CDR1 SQVTM and CDR2 ANQGSEA come from the germline V gene. This CDR3 reads CSVATGGNQPQHF. The CDR3 DNA follows: TGCAGCGTTGCCACAGGGGGCAATCAGCCCCAGCATTTT.

This sequence joins TRBV6-5 and TRBJ1-2, with 7 bases aligning to TRBD1. Trimming removed 0 bases from V and 6 bases from J; junction bases left unmatched: 7. Per the germline V gene, CDR1 is MNHEY and CDR2 is SVGAGI. This CDR3 region has 15 residues. CDR3 sequence (DNA): TGTGCCAGCAGTTACTCAGGGGGCAGATTTGATGGCTACACCTTC. Translation: CASSYSGGRFDGYTF.

The rearrangement uses TRBV7-8 and TRBJ2-7, with 9 bases lining up with TRBD2. The CDR3 runs 14 residues. Trimming took 3 bases from V and 5 from J; bases not matched to a gene: 5. CDR1 is SGHVS, CDR2 FQNEAQ, per germline. The CDR3 bases are TGTGCCAGCAGCTTCCCGGGACTAGCAAACGAGCAGTACTTC. This encodes CASSFPGLANEQYF.

This chain connects TRBV4-3 to TRBJ2-2; no clear D gene. Trimming removed 0 bases from V and 6 bases from J, with 8 bases in between. This CDR3 comprises 14 residues. Per the germline V gene, CDR1 is LGHNA and CDR2 is YSLEER. This CDR3 reads CASSQEQRAGELFF. CDR3 coding DNA: TGCGCCAGCAGCCAAGAACAGAGAGCCGGGGAGCTGTTTTTT.

The V gene is TRBV19, the J gene TRBJ1-5; D remains unclear. Germline CDR1 LNHDA, CDR2 SQIVND (reference sequence). The CDR3 has 13 amino acids. Trimming shortened V by 5 bases and J by 1 base, and 6 bases separated the two germline ends. CDR3 protein: CASSQQSNQPQHF. CDR3 DNA sequence: TGTGCCAGTAGTCAGCAAAGCAATCAGCCCCAGCATTTT.

The chain carries TRBV27 and TRBJ2-2; maybe TRBD1 (5 bases). CDR1 MNHEY and CDR2 SMNVEV come from the germline V gene (reference sequence). The V end was cut by 0 bases, the J end by 0 bases, with 8 bases between. The CDR3 has 16 amino acids. CDR3 sequence: CASSLSSGTNTGELFF. CDR3 DNA: TGTGCCAGCAGTTTATCGTCAGGGACGAACACCGGGGAGCTGTTTTTT.

A few counts support this clone. This sequence joins TRBV5-1 and TRBJ2-5; D uncertain. CDR1 is SGHRS and CDR2 is YFSETQ in the germline V gene. The CDR3 spans 12 residues. Trimming removed 1 base from V and 5 bases from J, with 6 bases in between. As DNA, the CDR3 is TGCGCCAGCAGCTTGACCTACGAGACCCAGTACTTC. Translation: CASSLTYETQYF.

This clone was counted once. The V and J genes are TRBV6-6 and TRBJ2-3; tentatively, D is TRBD1 or TRBD2 (6 bases each). Germline V gene data show CDR1 as MNHNY and CDR2 as SVGAGI (reference sequence). V gave up 4 bases and J gave up 1 base, with 15 bases separating them. The CDR3 length is 16 residues. CDR3 bases: TGTGCCAGCAGTTGGGGGGCGGGTCTGGGCACAGATACGCAGTATTTT. The encoded protein is CASSWGAGLGTDTQYF.

The genes are TRBV9 and TRBJ1-2, with D unresolved. The CDR3 is 14 amino acids. Germline V gene data show CDR1 as SGDLS and CDR2 as YYNGEE. V lost 4 bases to trimming and J lost 2 bases, with 12 bases between them. CDR3 residues: CASSPSASNYGYTF. As DNA, the CDR3 is TGTGCCAGCAGCCCCTCCGCGTCCAACTATGGCTACACCTTC.

The chain employs TRBV2 and TRBJ2-1; TRBD2 is a possible D gene (6 bases). Germline V CDR1 and CDR2: SNHLY, FYNNEI. The V gene lost 3 bases and the J gene lost 9 bases, with 9 bases spanning the gap. CDR3 length: 12 residues. CDR3 in amino acids: CASSDTSPEQFF. Written as DNA, the CDR3 is TGTGCCAGCAGTGATACTAGCCCTGAGCAGTTCTTC. The entire variable domain, with the rest obtained from reference TRBV2 and TRBJ2-1, is as follows: EPEVTQTPSHQVTQMGQEVILRCVPISNHLYFYWYRQILGQKVEFLVSFYNNEISEKSEIFDDQFSVERPDGSNFTLKIRSTKLEDSAMYFCASSDTSPEQFFGPGTRLTVL.

This sequence joins TRBV28 and TRBJ1-5; D possibly corresponds to TRBD1 (6 bases). Germline CDR1 MDHEN, CDR2 SYDVKM. The CDR3 spans 14 residues. The V end was cut by 4 bases, the J end by 6 bases, with 13 bases between. The CDR3 bases are TGTGCCAGCAGTTGGGCAGGGGTAAGTCAGCCCCAGCATTTT. This sequence encodes CASSWAGVSQPQHF. Filled out from reference TRBV28 and TRBJ1-5, the complete variable domain reads DVKVTQSSRYLVKRTGEKVFLECVQDMDHENMFWYRQDPGLGLRLIYFSYDVKMKEKGDIPEGYSVSREKKERFSLILESASTNQTSMYLCASSWAGVSQPQHFGDGTRLSIL.

The rearrangement links TRBV7-2 to TRBJ2-1, with a possible D match to TRBD1 (6 bases). This CDR3 comprises 16 residues. CDR1 and CDR2 (germline): SGHTA, FQGNSA. The V end lost 5 bases, the J end lost 4 bases, and 18 bases lay between the germline ends. The CDR3 here is CASSRRTTGWYNEQFF. In nucleotides, the CDR3 is TGTGCCAGCAGCCGACGCACGACAGGCTGGTACAATGAGCAGTTCTTC.

The count of this clone is one. The rearrangement joins TRBV2 to TRBJ2-5; 9 bases agree with TRBD2. The V segment lost 3 bases and the J segment 4 bases; nucleotides outside the gene matches: 6. Germline assignment: CDR1 SNHLY and CDR2 FYNNEI. The CDR3 is made up of 15 amino acids. For the CDR3, the DNA is TGTGCCAGCAGTGAGTCTAGCGGGATAGTAGAGACCCAGTACTTC. It yields the protein CASSESSGIVETQYF.

This clone was counted a few times. This chain joins TRBV25-1 and TRBJ1-6; weak D call: TRBD1 (5 bases). V lost 11 bases and J lost 13, with 24 bases in between. This CDR3 comprises 14 residues. Germline V CDR1 and CDR2: MGHDK, SYGVNS. The CDR3 coding sequence is TGTGCCCGTTTCGGGGGTTCCCCAGGGTGGCCCCTCCACTTT. It encodes CARFGGSPGWPLHF.